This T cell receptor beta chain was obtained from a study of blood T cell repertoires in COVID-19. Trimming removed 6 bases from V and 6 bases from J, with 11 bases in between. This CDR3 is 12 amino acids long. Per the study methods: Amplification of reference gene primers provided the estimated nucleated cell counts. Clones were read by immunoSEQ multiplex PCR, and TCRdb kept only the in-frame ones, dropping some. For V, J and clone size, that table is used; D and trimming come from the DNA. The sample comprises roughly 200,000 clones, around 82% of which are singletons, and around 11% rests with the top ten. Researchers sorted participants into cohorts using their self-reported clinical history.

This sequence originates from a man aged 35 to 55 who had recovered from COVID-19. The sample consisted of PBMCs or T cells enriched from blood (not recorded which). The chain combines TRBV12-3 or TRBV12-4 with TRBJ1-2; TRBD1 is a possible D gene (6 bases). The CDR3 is CASSPTGDGYTF. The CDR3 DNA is TGTGCCAGCAGCCCGACAGGTGATGGCTACACCTTC.